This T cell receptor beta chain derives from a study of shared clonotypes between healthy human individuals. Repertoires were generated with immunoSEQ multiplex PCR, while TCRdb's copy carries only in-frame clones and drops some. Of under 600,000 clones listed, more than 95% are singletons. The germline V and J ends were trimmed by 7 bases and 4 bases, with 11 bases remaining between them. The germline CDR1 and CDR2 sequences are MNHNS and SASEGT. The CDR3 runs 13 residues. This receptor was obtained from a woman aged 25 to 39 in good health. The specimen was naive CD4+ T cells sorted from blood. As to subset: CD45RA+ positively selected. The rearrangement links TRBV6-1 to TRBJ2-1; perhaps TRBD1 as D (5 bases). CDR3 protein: CASITGPYNEQFF. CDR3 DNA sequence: TGTGCCAGCATCACAGGTCCATACAATGAGCAGTTCTTC.